This T cell receptor (beta chain) was documented in a study of OX40 agonist ivuxolimab in advanced cancers. Data came from immunoSEQ multiplex PCR; TCRdb stores just in-frame clones and leaves some out. The sample lists about 27,000 clones, approximately 78% occurring once. Trimming cost V 3 bases and J 2 bases; bases outside gene matches: 2. Looked up from germline, CDR1 is MNHEY and CDR2 is SMNVEV (reference sequence). The CDR3 totals 14 residues. Sequencing was performed on CD4+ or CD8+ T cells sorted from blood, taken in a trial of the OX40 agonist ivuxolimab. The receptor's source is an adult with an advanced solid tumor such as melanoma, head and neck, liver or kidney cancer. The chain carries TRBV27 and TRBJ2-3, with 7 nucleotides matching TRBD2. As DNA, the CDR3 is TGTGCCAGCAGTTTCCTAGCGGCCACAGATACGCAGTATTTT. As protein: CASSFLAATDTQYF.